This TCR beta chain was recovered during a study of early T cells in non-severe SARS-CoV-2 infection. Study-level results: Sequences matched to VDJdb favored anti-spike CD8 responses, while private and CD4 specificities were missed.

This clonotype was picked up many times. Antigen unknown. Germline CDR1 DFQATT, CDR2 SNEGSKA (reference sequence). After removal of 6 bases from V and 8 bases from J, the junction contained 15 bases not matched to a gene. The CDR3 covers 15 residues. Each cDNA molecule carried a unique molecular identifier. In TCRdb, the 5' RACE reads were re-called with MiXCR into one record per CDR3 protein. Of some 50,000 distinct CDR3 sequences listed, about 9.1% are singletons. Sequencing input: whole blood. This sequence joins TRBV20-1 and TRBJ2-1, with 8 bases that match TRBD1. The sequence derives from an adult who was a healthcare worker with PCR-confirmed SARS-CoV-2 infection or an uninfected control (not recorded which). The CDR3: CSARQGTGEMYEQFF. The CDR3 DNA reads TGCAGTGCCAGACAGGGGACAGGTGAAATGTATGAGCAGTTCTTC.